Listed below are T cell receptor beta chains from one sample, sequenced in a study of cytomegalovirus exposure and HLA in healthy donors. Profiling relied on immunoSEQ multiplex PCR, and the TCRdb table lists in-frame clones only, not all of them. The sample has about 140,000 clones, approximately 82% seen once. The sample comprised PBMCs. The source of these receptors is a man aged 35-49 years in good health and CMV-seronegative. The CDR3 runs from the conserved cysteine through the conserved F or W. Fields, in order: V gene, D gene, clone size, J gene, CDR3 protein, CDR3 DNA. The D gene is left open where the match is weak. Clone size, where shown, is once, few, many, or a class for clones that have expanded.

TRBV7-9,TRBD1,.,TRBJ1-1,CASSPGTGEAFF,TGTGCCAGCAGCCCCGGGACAGGTGAAGCTTTCTTT
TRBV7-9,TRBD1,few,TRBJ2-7,CASSSGTGGALMPEQYF,TGTGCCAGCAGCTCCGGGACAGGGGGCGCGTTAATGCCCGAGCAGTACTTC
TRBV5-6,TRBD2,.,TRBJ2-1,CASSLPSGGAYNEQFF,TGTGCCAGCAGCCTACCCAGCGGGGGGGCCTACAATGAGCAGTTCTTC
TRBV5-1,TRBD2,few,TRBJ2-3,CASSLGGTSGITDTQYF,TGCGCCAGCAGCTTGGGGGGGACTAGCGGTATCACAGATACGCAGTATTTT
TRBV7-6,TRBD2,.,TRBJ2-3,CASSLTVAGGGETDTQYF,TGTGCCAGCAGCCTTACAGTAGCGGGAGGGGGGGAAACAGATACGCAGTATTTT
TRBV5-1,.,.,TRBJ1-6,CASKPGGNSPLHF,TGCGCCAGCAAACCGGGAGGGAATTCACCCCTCCACTTT
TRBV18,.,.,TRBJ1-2,CASSRIRDSSGYTF,TGTGCCAGCTCACGGATCCGGGACTCGAGCGGCTACACCTTC
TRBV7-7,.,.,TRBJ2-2,CASSQRRESGELFF,TGTGCTAGCAGCCAACGCCGGGAATCCGGGGAGCTGTTTTTT
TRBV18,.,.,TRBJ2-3,CASSQRGGTQYF,TGTGCCAGCTCCCAAAGGGGGGGAACGCAGTATTTT
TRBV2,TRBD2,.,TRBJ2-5,CASGGLAGGQETQYF,TGTGCCAGCGGAGGGCTAGCGGGGGGACAAGAGACCCAGTACTTC
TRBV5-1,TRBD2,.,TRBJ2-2,CASSSGQNTGELFF,TGCGCCAGCAGTAGCGGGCAGAACACCGGGGAGCTGTTTTTT
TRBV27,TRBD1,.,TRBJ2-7,CASSLSRGLGYEQYF,TGTGCCAGCAGTTTATCAAGGGGGCTTGGATACGAGCAGTACTTC
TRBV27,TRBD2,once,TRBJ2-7,CASSLLAGTYEQYF,TGTGCCAGCAGTTTACTAGCGGGAACCTACGAGCAGTACTTC
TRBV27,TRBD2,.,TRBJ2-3,CASRPSGNTDTQYF,TGTGCCAGCAGACCTAGCGGGAATACAGATACGCAGTATTTT
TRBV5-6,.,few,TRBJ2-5,CASSGGPKETQYF,TGTGCCAGCAGCGGTGGCCCGAAAGAGACCCAGTACTTC
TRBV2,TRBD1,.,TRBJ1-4,CASTGQGAPEKLFF,TGTGCCAGCACTGGACAGGGGGCGCCTGAAAAACTGTTTTTT
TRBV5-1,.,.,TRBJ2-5,CASWDARGGETQYF,TGCGCCAGCTGGGACGCCCGGGGAGGAGAGACCCAGTACTTC
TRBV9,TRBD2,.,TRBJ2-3,CASSLGTAFETSGGTDTQYF,TGTGCCAGCAGCCTCGGGACAGCGTTTGAGACTAGCGGGGGGACAGATACGCAGTATTTT
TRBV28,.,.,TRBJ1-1,CASSFDSEAFF,TGTGCCAGCAGTTTTGACTCTGAAGCTTTCTTT
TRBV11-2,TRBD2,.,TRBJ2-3,CASSGRGSGGDTQYF,TGTGCCAGCAGCGGCCGGGGAAGCGGGGGGGATACGCAGTATTTT
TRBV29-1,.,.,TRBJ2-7,CSVLSGASYEQYF,TGCAGCGTTCTTTCAGGGGCCTCCTACGAGCAGTACTTC
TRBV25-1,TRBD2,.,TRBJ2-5,CASSERTRWLAGRETQYF,TGTGCCAGCAGTGAACGAACGCGTTGGCTAGCGGGACGTGAGACCCAGTACTTC
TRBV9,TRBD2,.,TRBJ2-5,CASSVGSGGASETQYF,TGTGCCAGCAGCGTCGGGAGCGGGGGGGCGTCGGAGACCCAGTACTTC
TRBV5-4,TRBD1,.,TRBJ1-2,CASSLDTGTGHGYTF,TGTGCCAGCAGCTTGGACACCGGGACAGGGCATGGCTACACCTTC
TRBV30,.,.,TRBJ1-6,CAWSPPGHHENSPLHF,TGTGCCTGGAGCCCCCCCGGACACCACGAAAATTCACCCCTCCACTTT
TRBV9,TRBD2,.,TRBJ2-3,CASSPRRGISGGADTQYF,TGTGCCAGCAGCCCCCGGCGTGGGATTAGCGGGGGGGCAGATACGCAGTATTTT
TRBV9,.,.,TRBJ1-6,CASSVFSNSPLHF,TGTGCCAGCAGCGTATTTAGTAATTCACCCCTCCACTTT
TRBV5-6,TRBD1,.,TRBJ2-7,CASSFGTGGYEQYF,TGTGCCAGCAGCTTCGGGACAGGGGGTTACGAGCAGTACTTC
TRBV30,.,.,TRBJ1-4,CAWSQGSREKLFF,TGTGCCTGGAGTCAGGGGTCTCGGGAAAAACTGTTTTTT
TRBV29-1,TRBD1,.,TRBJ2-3,CSVETQGVTDTQYF,TGCAGCGTTGAAACACAGGGGGTCACAGATACGCAGTATTTT
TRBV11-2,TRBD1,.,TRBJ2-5,CASSPTGSRETQYF,TGTGCCAGCAGCCCGACAGGGTCTCGGGAGACCCAGTACTTC
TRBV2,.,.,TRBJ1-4,CASSPREKLFF,TGTGCCAGCAGCCCCAGGGAAAAACTGTTTTTT
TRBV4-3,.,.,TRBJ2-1,CASSQDREGYAYNEQFF,TGCGCCAGCAGCCAAGATCGAGAGGGTTATGCCTACAATGAGCAGTTCTTC
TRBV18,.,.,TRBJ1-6,CASSHDDRPPVSPLHF,TGTGCCAGCTCACACGATGACAGGCCACCGGTTTCACCCCTCCACTTT
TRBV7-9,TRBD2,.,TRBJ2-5,CASSSGLAGQETQYF,TGTGCCAGCAGCTCGGGACTAGCGGGGCAAGAGACCCAGTACTTC
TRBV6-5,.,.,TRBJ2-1,CASSFRRDYNEQFF,TGTGCCAGCAGCTTTCGGAGAGACTACAATGAGCAGTTCTTC
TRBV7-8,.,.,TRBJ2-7,CASSKRGPGHAYEQYF,TGTGCCAGCAGCAAGAGAGGCCCGGGACATGCCTACGAGCAGTACTTC
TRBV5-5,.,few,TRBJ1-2,CASTPSLNIYYGYTF,TGTGCCAGCACCCCCTCTCTGAACATCTACTATGGCTACACCTTC
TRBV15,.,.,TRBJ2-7,CATSRGGGPYEQYF,TGTGCCACCAGCAGAGGGGGGGGGCCGTACGAGCAGTACTTC
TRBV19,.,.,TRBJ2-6,CASSILGVSSGANVLTF,TGTGCCAGTAGTATTTTAGGGGTGAGCTCTGGGGCCAACGTCCTGACTTTC
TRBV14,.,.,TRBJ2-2,CASSQFGEITGELFF,TGTGCCAGCAGCCAGTTCGGGGAGATCACCGGGGAGCTGTTTTTT
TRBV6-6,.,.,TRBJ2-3,CASSSLQPVGTDTQYF,TGTGCCAGCAGTTCCCTTCAACCGGTCGGCACAGATACGCAGTATTTT
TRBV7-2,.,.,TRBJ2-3,CASSQGRNTDTQYF,TGTGCCAGCAGCCAGGGTAGGAACACAGATACGCAGTATTTT
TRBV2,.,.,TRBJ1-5,CASSEGGQNQPQHF,TGTGCCAGCAGTGAAGGGGGGCAGAATCAGCCCCAGCATTTT
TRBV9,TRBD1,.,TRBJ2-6,CASSKRDRGSGANVLTF,TGTGCCAGCAGCAAGAGGGACAGGGGCTCCGGGGCCAACGTCCTGACTTTC
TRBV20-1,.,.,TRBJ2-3,CSVGTDTQYF,TGCAGTGTCGGCACAGATACGCAGTATTTT
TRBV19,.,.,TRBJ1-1,CASSIVPRGYTEAFF,TGTGCCAGTAGTATAGTCCCTCGGGGTTACACTGAAGCTTTCTTT
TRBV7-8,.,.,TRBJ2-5,CASSTQGQETQYF,TGTGCCAGCAGCACACAGGGCCAAGAGACCCAGTACTTC
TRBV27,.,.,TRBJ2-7,CASRKHDRSTYEQYF,TGTGCCAGCAGGAAACATGACAGATCTACCTACGAGCAGTACTTC